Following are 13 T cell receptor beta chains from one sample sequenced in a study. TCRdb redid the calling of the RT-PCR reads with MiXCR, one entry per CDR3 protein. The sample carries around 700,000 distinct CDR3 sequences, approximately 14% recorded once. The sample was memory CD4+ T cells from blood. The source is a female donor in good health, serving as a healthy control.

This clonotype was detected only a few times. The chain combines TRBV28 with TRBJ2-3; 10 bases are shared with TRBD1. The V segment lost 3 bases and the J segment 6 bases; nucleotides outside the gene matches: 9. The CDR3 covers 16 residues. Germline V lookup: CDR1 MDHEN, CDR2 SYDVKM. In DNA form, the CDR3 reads TGTGCCAGCAGTTTGCCGGGACAGGGGCATACGGATACGCAGTATTTT. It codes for CASSLPGQGHTDTQYF.

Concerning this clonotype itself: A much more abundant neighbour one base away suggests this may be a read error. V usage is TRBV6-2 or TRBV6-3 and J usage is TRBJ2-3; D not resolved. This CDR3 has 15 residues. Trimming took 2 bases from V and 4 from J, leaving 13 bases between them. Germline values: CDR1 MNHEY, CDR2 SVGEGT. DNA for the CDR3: TGTGCCAGCAGTTACCCAGTGGCGGCGGCAGATACGCAGTATTTT. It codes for CASSYPVAAADTQYF.

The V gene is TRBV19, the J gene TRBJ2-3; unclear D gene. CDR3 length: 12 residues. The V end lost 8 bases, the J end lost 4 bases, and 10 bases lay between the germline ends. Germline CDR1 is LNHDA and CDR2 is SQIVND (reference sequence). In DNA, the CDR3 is TGTGCCAGTGCGGACGCCTCAGATACGCAGTATTTT. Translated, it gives CASADASDTQYF.

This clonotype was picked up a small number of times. The CDR3 spells CASSGLSGTNTGELFF. DNA of the CDR3: TGTGCCAGCAGCGGCCTTAGCGGAACGAACACCGGGGAGCTGTTTTTT. The chain is built from TRBV7-2 and TRBJ2-2, with TRBD2 as a possible D gene (6 bases). This CDR3 region has 16 residues. V shed 5 bases and J shed 0 bases, with 13 bases lying between them. CDR1 is SGHTA and CDR2 is FQGNSA in the germline V gene.

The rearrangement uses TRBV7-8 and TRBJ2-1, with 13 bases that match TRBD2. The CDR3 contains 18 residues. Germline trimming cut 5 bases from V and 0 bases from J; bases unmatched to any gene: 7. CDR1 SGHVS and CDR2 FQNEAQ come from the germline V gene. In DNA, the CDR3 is TGTGCCAGCAGCAGCCCGGGACTAGCGGGAAGCTCCTACAATGAGCAGTTCTTC. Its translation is CASSSPGLAGSSYNEQFF.

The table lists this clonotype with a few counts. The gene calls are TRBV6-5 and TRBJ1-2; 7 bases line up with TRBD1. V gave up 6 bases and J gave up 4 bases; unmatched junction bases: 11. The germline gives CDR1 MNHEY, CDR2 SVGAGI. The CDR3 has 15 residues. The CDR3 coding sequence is TGTGCCAGCAGGAACAACAGGGGTGGATCCTATGGCTACACCTTC. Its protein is CASRNNRGGSYGYTF.

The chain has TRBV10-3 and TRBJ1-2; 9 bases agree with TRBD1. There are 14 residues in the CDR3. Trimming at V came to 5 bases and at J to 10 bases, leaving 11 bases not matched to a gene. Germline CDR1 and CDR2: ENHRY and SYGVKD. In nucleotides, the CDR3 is TGTGCCATCAGTACGGACAGGGGAAGAGTTGTCTACACCTTC. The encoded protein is CAISTDRGRVVYTF.

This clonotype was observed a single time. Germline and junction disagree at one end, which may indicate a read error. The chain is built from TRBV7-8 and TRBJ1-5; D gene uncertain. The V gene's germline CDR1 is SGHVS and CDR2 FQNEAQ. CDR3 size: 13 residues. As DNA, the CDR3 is TGTGCCAGCACCCTTAATAGCAAGAAGCCCAAGCATTTT. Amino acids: CASTLNSKKPKHF.

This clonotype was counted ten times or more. CDR3 in amino acids: CATSDSTRDTLTGELFF. CDR3 bases: TGTGCCACCAGTGATTCGACTCGGGACACACTAACCGGGGAGCTGTTTTTT. The chain joins TRBV24-1 to TRBJ2-2, with D possibly TRBD1 on 6 matching bases. The CDR3 contains 17 residues. V dropped 2 bases and J dropped 5 bases, with 17 bases sitting between them. Germline-derived CDR1 and CDR2 are KGHDR and SFDVKD.

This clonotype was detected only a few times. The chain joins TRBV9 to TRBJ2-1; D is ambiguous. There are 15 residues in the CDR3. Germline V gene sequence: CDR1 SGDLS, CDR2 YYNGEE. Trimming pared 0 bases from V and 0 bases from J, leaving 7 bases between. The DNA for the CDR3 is TGTGCCAGCAGCGTAGCTCCCAGCTCCTACAATGAGCAGTTCTTC. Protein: CASSVAPSSYNEQFF. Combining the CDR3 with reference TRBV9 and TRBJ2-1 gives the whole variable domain DSGVTQTPKHLITATGQRVTLRCSPRSGDLSVYWYQQSLDQGLQFLIQYYNGEERAKGNILERFSAQQFPDLHSELNLSSLELGDSALYFCASSVAPSSYNEQFFGPGTRLTVL.

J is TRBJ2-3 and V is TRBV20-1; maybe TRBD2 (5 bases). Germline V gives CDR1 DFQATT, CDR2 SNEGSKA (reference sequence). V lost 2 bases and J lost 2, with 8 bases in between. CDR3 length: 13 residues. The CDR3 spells CSARHGNTDTQYF. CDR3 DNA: TGCAGTGCTAGACACGGGAACACAGATACGCAGTATTTT.

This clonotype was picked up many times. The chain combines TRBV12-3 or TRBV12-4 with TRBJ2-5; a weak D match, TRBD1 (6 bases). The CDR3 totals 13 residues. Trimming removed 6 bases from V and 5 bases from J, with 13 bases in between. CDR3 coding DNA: TGTGCCAGCAGCTACAGGGTTGGGGAGACCCAGTACTTC. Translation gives CASSYRVGETQYF.

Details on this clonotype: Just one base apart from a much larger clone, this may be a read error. The CDR3 protein is CASSPRASGGEETQYF. The CDR3 DNA is TGTGCCAGCAGTCCCCGGGCTAGCGGGGGGGAAGAGACCCAGTACTTC. The chain uses TRBV12-3 or TRBV12-4 and TRBJ2-5, with 12 bases identical to TRBD2. This CDR3 has 16 residues. J was trimmed by 3 bases and V by 5 bases; bases with no gene match: 7.